This T cell receptor beta chain came from a study of read filtering for tumor transcriptome and immune sequencing. Background on the study: Mean patient age was roughly 66 years, range roughly 45 to 85; 16 to 20 male, 14 to 15 female. 8 or 9 patients were R-ISS I, about 16 were R-ISS II, 6 or 7 were R-ISS III. Whole-study results and caveats: In IR-seq, single-read clonotypes were around 80% of clonotypes but approximately 4% of reads. Dropping single-read clonotypes raised IR-seq and RNA-seq shared-clonotype correlation.

This clonotype has a count of ten or more. Its antigen is unidentified. Molecular barcoded adaptors covering alpha/delta and beta/gamma chains were used on 400 ng RNA. MiXCR was run by TCRdb on the reads, yielding one entry per CDR3 protein. The sample shows 50,000 or so distinct CDR3 sequences, roughly 19% of them seen only once. Trimming stripped 5 bases from V and 0 bases from J, with 11 bases between. Germline V gives CDR1 DFQATT, CDR2 SNEGSKA (reference sequence). CDR3 length: 14 residues. The sequence came from a donor at least 40 years old with multiple myeloma. The chain joins TRBV20-1 to TRBJ2-1; no firm D call. The sequencing input was a population of CD138-negative cells sorted from bone marrow. The CDR3 DNA reads TGCAGTGCTCCGGGCCCCCCCTCCTACAATGAGCAGTTCTTC. Residues: CSAPGPPSYNEQFF.